These 8 T cell receptor beta chains were sequenced from one sample in a study of graft-versus-host responses after intestinal transplantation. These receptors' antigens are unknown. TCRdb's copy holds only in-frame clones and misses some; the assay was immunoSEQ multiplex PCR. The table has over 55,000 clones, under 90% seen once; the top ten hold less than 0.45%. The source was unstimulated CD4+ T cells sorted from spleen or lymph node cells, collected before transplant. The receptors originated from a human donor who was the organ donor for an intestinal transplant.

This chain links TRBV18 with TRBJ1-5, with D possibly TRBD1 on 5 matching bases. The CDR3 runs to 15 residues. The germline CDR1 and CDR2 sequences are KGHSH and LQKENI. Deletions cut 1 base from V and 6 bases from J, with 13 bases between. CDR3 region: CASSPRTSRGQPQHF. CDR3 nucleotides: TGTGCCAGCTCACCACGGACATCAAGAGGTCAGCCCCAGCATTTT.

CDR3 coding DNA: TGTGCCTGGAGTGTAGCGGCTGGCGAAAAACTGTTTTTT. Its translation is CAWSVAAGEKLFF. The rearrangement links TRBV30 to TRBJ1-4, with D uncertain. This CDR3 has 13 amino acids. From germline, CDR1 is GTSNPN and CDR2 SVGIG (reference sequence). V lost 0 bases and J 8 bases, leaving 10 bases between the germline ends.

This clone was detected only a few times. The V gene is TRBV18, the J gene TRBJ1-4, with 8 bases that match TRBD1. This CDR3 has 15 amino acids. Losses at the gene ends were 4 bases for V and 7 bases for J; bases not matched to a gene: 8. The V gene's germline CDR1 is KGHSH and CDR2 LQKENI. The CDR3 loop reads CASSRQGRAVEKLFF. In nucleotides, the CDR3 is TGTGCCAGCTCACGACAGGGGAGGGCTGTTGAAAAACTGTTTTTT.

The J gene is TRBJ1-2, the V gene TRBV30; 7 bases line up with TRBD1. Germline lookup yields CDR1 GTSNPN and CDR2 SVGIG (reference sequence). This CDR3 contains 13 residues. The trim removed 7 bases at V and 6 bases at J, leaving 11 bases unmatched. The DNA of the CDR3 is TGTGCCTTCCTCCCCGGGACAGCTGATGGCTACACCTTC. It yields the protein CAFLPGTADGYTF.

This chain links TRBV6-5 with TRBJ1-1; D is perhaps TRBD1 (5 bases). Trimming took 6 bases from V and 3 from J, leaving 8 bases between them. From germline, CDR1 is MNHEY and CDR2 SVGAGI. This CDR3 region has 12 residues. For the CDR3, the DNA is TGTGCCAGCAGGGGGCCAGACACTGAAGCTTTCTTT. Its translation is CASRGPDTEAFF.

V usage is TRBV18 and J usage is TRBJ1-6; TRBD1 is a possible D gene (5 bases). The V gene lost 3 bases and the J gene lost 3 bases, with 9 bases spanning the gap. CDR1 is KGHSH, CDR2 LQKENI, per germline. The CDR3 runs 15 residues. The CDR3 reads CASSPQGFYNSPLHF. In nucleotides, the CDR3 is TGTGCCAGCTCACCGCAGGGCTTCTATAATTCACCCCTCCACTTT.

The chain uses TRBV25-1 and TRBJ1-2; possibly TRBD1 for D (6 bases). Germline CDR1 MGHDK, CDR2 SYGVNS. V was cut by 1 base and J by 8 bases, with 20 bases left in between. CDR3 length equals 16 residues. CDR3 bases: TGTGCCAGCAGTGAATCGAGGCAGGGGCAAACTGGAGGCTACACCTTC. Its translation is CASSESRQGQTGGYTF.

The chain employs TRBV18 and TRBJ1-3; D is uncertain. This CDR3 contains 17 residues. Trimming cost V 4 bases and J 1 base, with 17 bases left between them. Germline V lookup: CDR1 KGHSH, CDR2 LQKENI. CDR3 sequence: CASSHNVPGDSGNTIYF. The CDR3 region has the DNA TGTGCCAGCTCACACAATGTACCGGGAGATTCTGGAAACACCATATATTTT.